The next 31 T cell receptor beta chains were all read from a single sample in a study of blood T cell repertoires in COVID-19. This table comes from immunoSEQ multiplex PCR, and its TCRdb copy is limited to in-frame clones, with some not included. The repertoire has hundreds of thousands of clones, around 85% of them found once; the top ten carry approximately 5.7%. Sequencing was carried out using PBMCs or T cells enriched from blood (not recorded which). The receptors were gathered from a woman between 40 and 50 years old who had recovered from COVID-19.

The chain recombines TRBV5-5 with TRBJ2-2; D is uncertain. The V gene's germline CDR1 is SGHKS and CDR2 YYEKEE (reference sequence). This CDR3 region has 13 residues. Trimming stripped 4 bases from V and 3 bases from J, with 7 bases between. CDR3 loop: CASSKTDTGELFF. Written as DNA, the CDR3 is TGTGCCAGCAGCAAAACGGACACCGGGGAGCTGTTTTTT.

This sequence joins TRBV19 and TRBJ1-5, with a weak D call TRBD1 (6 bases). V was cut by 6 bases and J by 0 bases, with 15 bases left in between. CDR1 and CDR2 (germline): LNHDA, SQIVND (reference sequence). This CDR3 comprises 16 residues. The CDR3 coding sequence is TGTGCCAGTAGGGGAGGGGACACCTATAGCAATCAGCCCCAGCATTTT. Residues: CASRGGDTYSNQPQHF.

J is TRBJ2-3 and V is TRBV4-3; possible D gene TRBD2, 5 bases. The CDR3 runs to 15 residues. Germline V lookup: CDR1 LGHNA, CDR2 YSLEER. V lost 4 bases, J lost 2 bases, and 13 bases lay in between. In nucleotides, the CDR3 is TGCGCCAGCAGCCCCTCTAGCTCACACACAGATACGCAGTATTTT. Amino acids: CASSPSSSHTDTQYF.

The chain carries TRBV29-1 and TRBJ2-3, with TRBD1 matching 7 bases. Germline V lookup: CDR1 SQVTM, CDR2 ANQGSEA. Losses at the gene ends were 2 bases for V and 3 bases for J; bases not matched to a gene: 2. CDR3 length equals 13 residues. CDR3 in DNA: TGCAGCGTTGAACCAGGGGGAACAGATACGCAGTATTTT. It specifies CSVEPGGTDTQYF.

The chain uses TRBV3-1 (or the pseudogene TRBV3-2) and TRBJ2-1, with 7 bases lining up with TRBD2. The CDR3 sequence is 18 residues long. J lost 3 bases, V lost 1 base, and 12 bases had no gene match. Germline V lookup: CDR1 LGHDT, CDR2 YNNKEL (reference sequence). CDR3 sequence (DNA): TGTGCCAGCAGCCAAGGGAGTCTAGCGGAGCCCTACTACAATGAGCAGTTCTTC. Its translation: CASSQGSLAEPYYNEQFF.

J is TRBJ1-4 and V is TRBV4-3, with D possibly matching TRBD1 (6 bases). This CDR3 has 16 amino acids. Germline assignment: CDR1 LGHNA and CDR2 YSLEER. V was trimmed by 4 bases and J by 7 bases, leaving 19 bases between them. The CDR3 DNA sequence: TGCGCCAGCAGCCCCGGGAACAGGGCGGCTTCTGAAAAACTGTTTTTT. Translated, it gives CASSPGNRAASEKLFF.

The rearrangement joins TRBV6-5 to TRBJ2-3, with 11 nucleotides matching TRBD1. The trim removed 6 bases at V and 6 bases at J, leaving 8 bases unmatched. CDR3 length equals 15 residues. The germline CDR1 and CDR2 sequences are MNHEY and SVGAGI. The CDR3 region has the DNA TGTGCCAGCAGCGTGGACAGGGGGCTAAGTGATACGCAGTATTTT. This codes for CASSVDRGLSDTQYF.

The V call is TRBV5-1, the J call TRBJ1-1; 8 bases align to TRBD1. This CDR3 has 12 amino acids. Germline V CDR1 and CDR2: SGHRS, YFSETQ. The trim removed 4 bases at V and 8 bases at J, leaving 4 bases unmatched. CDR3 coding DNA: TGCGCCAGCAGCATCGGACAGGGAGAAGCTTTCTTT. This sequence encodes CASSIGQGEAFF.

The chain carries TRBV5-1 and TRBJ1-1; D remains ambiguous. Germline V gives CDR1 SGHRS, CDR2 YFSETQ. This CDR3 has 11 residues. V lost 4 bases to trimming and J lost 9 bases, with 10 bases between them. The CDR3 nucleotides are TGCGCCAGCAGCGACTCGAAGAAAGCTTTCTTT. Protein: CASSDSKKAFF.

V gene TRBV10-1 combines with J gene TRBJ2-3, with D possibly TRBD1 on 6 matching bases. Germline V gene data show CDR1 as WNHNN and CDR2 as SYGVQD (reference sequence). The CDR3 is 14 residues long. V gave up 3 bases and J gave up 6 bases, with 13 bases separating them. The CDR3 loop is CASSERAQGDTQYF. The CDR3 DNA is TGCGCCAGCAGTGAAAGGGCGCAGGGGGATACGCAGTATTTT.

This clone was recorded once. The chain employs TRBV19 and TRBJ2-7; maybe TRBD1 (6 bases). Germline V gene lookup returns CDR1 LNHDA and CDR2 SQIVND (reference sequence). With 3 bases removed from V and 4 bases from J, the gap between germline ends came to 22 bases. The CDR3 consists of 17 residues. CDR3 DNA sequence: TGTGCCAGTAGTATCCCCATCGGTGTCCAGGGGCGATACGAGCAGTACTTC. Its protein is CASSIPIGVQGRYEQYF.

This rearrangement joins TRBV15 to TRBJ1-5, with 9 positions matching TRBD1. The CDR3 loop spans 15 amino acids. CDR1 LNHNV and CDR2 YYDKDF come from the germline V gene (reference sequence). The trim removed 3 bases at V and 6 bases at J, leaving 6 bases unmatched. CDR3: CATSRGGTGTQPQHF. CDR3 coding DNA: TGTGCCACCAGCAGGGGAGGGACAGGGACTCAGCCCCAGCATTTT.

The chain joins TRBV29-1 to TRBJ2-3; no clear D gene. Trimming removed 4 bases from V and 2 bases from J, with 13 bases in between. Germline V gene lookup returns CDR1 SQVTM and CDR2 ANQGSEA. The CDR3 covers 14 residues. Written as DNA, the CDR3 is TGCAGCGTTGGTTTGGGCCAGTACACAGATACGCAGTATTTT. This translates into CSVGLGQYTDTQYF.

V usage is TRBV30 and J usage is TRBJ1-5; perhaps TRBD1 as D (6 bases). V dropped 0 bases and J dropped 10 bases, with 13 bases sitting between them. CDR1 is GTSNPN and CDR2 is SVGIG in the germline V gene (reference sequence). The CDR3 consists of 13 residues. Written as DNA, the CDR3 is TGTGCCTGGAGTGTTACAGGGTCGGTTCCCCAGCATTTT. It encodes CAWSVTGSVPQHF.

This rearrangement joins TRBV5-4 to TRBJ2-7, with 9 nucleotides matching TRBD2. The trim removed 1 base at V and 1 base at J, leaving 3 bases unmatched. CDR1 SGHNT and CDR2 YYREEE come from the germline V gene (reference sequence). The CDR3 spans 15 residues. The CDR3 protein is CASSLTSGPSYEQYF. DNA for the CDR3: TGTGCCAGCAGCTTGACTAGCGGGCCATCCTACGAGCAGTACTTC.

As DNA, the CDR3 is TGTGCCAGCAGCCCGACAGGGCGAAACACCATATATTTT. Translating gives CASSPTGRNTIYF. The rearrangement joins TRBV5-6 to TRBJ1-3, with 7 positions matching TRBD1. J gave up 5 bases and V 4 bases, and 3 bases lay outside the gene matches. This CDR3 has 13 amino acids. From germline, CDR1 is SGHDT and CDR2 YYEEEE.

The chain joins TRBV6-2 or TRBV6-3 to TRBJ2-2, with 12 bases lining up with TRBD2. J was trimmed by 6 bases and V by 6 bases; bases with no gene match: 14. This CDR3 is 18 amino acids long. Germline CDR1 reads MNHEY; CDR2 reads SVGEGT. CDR3 protein: CASSHTSGGFSVAGELFF. The DNA for the CDR3 is TGTGCCAGCAGCCACACTAGCGGGGGGTTTTCGGTCGCCGGGGAGCTGTTTTTT.

This clone is a singleton in its sample. V is TRBV30 and J is TRBJ1-6; no reliable D call. CDR1 is GTSNPN, CDR2 SVGIG, per germline (reference sequence). The CDR3 loop spans 12 amino acids. V was clipped by 1 base and J by 7 bases, with 5 bases between them. The CDR3 coding sequence is TGTGCCTGGAGTGCCGTCAATTCACCCCTCCACTTT. Protein product: CAWSAVNSPLHF.

This clone has just a few counts. The J gene is TRBJ2-1, the V gene TRBV4-3, with TRBD2 matching 10 bases. Germline lookup yields CDR1 LGHNA and CDR2 YSLEER. The CDR3 is made up of 14 amino acids. With 2 bases clipped from V and 5 bases from J, the junction kept 0 bases outside the gene matches. This chain's CDR3 is CASSQLAGDNEQFF. The CDR3 region has the DNA TGCGCCAGCAGCCAACTAGCGGGAGACAATGAGCAGTTCTTC.

The chain uses TRBV6-2 or TRBV6-3 and TRBJ2-3; 11 bases are shared with TRBD2. CDR1 and CDR2 (germline): MNHEY, SVGEGT. J gave up 0 bases and V 0 bases, and 11 bases lay outside the gene matches. This CDR3 comprises 20 residues. CDR3 in amino acids: CASSYSIHPGTSGSTDTQYF. The CDR3 DNA follows: TGTGCCAGCAGTTACTCGATTCACCCCGGGACTAGCGGCAGCACAGATACGCAGTATTTT.

The rearrangement links TRBV2 to TRBJ2-7, with 11 bases identical to TRBD2. V gave up 5 bases and J gave up 2 bases; unmatched junction bases: 5. CDR1 and CDR2 (germline): SNHLY, FYNNEI. The CDR3 sequence is 15 residues long. The CDR3 DNA reads as TGTGCCAGCAGTACCGGGACTAGCGGAACCTACGAGCAGTACTTC. Amino acids: CASSTGTSGTYEQYF.

The count of this clone is one. The genes are TRBV28 and TRBJ2-1; a possible D gene is TRBD2 (5 bases). Germline loops: CDR1 MDHEN, CDR2 SYDVKM. The CDR3 consists of 15 residues. Trimming removed 6 bases from V and 8 bases from J, with 20 bases in between. The CDR3 here is CASRSSFGTGHEQFF. Written as DNA, the CDR3 is TGTGCCAGCAGATCTAGCTTCGGCACCGGCCATGAGCAGTTCTTC.

The rearrangement joins TRBV28 to TRBJ2-5, with D possibly TRBD2 on 6 matching bases. Trimming removed 5 bases from V and 3 bases from J, with 10 bases in between. Per the germline V gene, CDR1 is MDHEN and CDR2 is SYDVKM. The CDR3 extends over 13 amino acids. As DNA, the CDR3 is TGTGCCAGCAGTCCGGGACTTGAAGAGACCCAGTACTTC. Amino acid sequence: CASSPGLEETQYF.

The V and J genes are TRBV7-6 and TRBJ1-3, with D possibly being TRBD1 (5 bases). CDR1 is SGHVS, CDR2 FNYEAQ, per germline. Trimming cost V 3 bases and J 1 base, with 10 bases left between them. The CDR3 contains 15 residues. DNA for the CDR3: TGTGCCAGCAGCTTGCCCGGGGGTTCTGGAAACACCATATATTTT. This gives the protein CASSLPGGSGNTIYF. The full variable domain, rest sourced from reference TRBV7-6 and TRBJ1-3, is GAGVSQSPRYKVTKRGQDVALRCDPISGHVSLYWYRQALGQGPEFLTYFNYEAQQDKSGLPNDRFSAERPEGSISTLTIQRTEQRDSAMYRCASSLPGGSGNTIYFGEGSWLTVV.

The chain links TRBV10-2 to TRBJ2-7; TRBD2 matches 7 bases. This CDR3 contains 14 residues. Per germline, CDR1 WSHSY and CDR2 SAAADI. V lost 0 bases and J lost 3; bases outside the gene matches: 2. The DNA for the CDR3 is TGCGCCAGCAGTGAGTCGGCGGGGGTCTACGAGCAGTACTTC. Amino acid sequence: CASSESAGVYEQYF.

V gene TRBV27 combines with J gene TRBJ2-1; possible D gene TRBD1, 6 bases. V lost 6 bases to trimming and J lost 9 bases, with 18 bases between them. This CDR3 contains 14 residues. CDR1 is MNHEY and CDR2 is SMNVEV in the germline V gene (reference sequence). The CDR3 reads CASSPPNRASEQFF. CDR3 coding DNA: TGTGCCAGCAGCCCACCCAACAGGGCCAGTGAGCAGTTCTTC.

This chain links TRBV7-6 with TRBJ2-1, with 8 nucleotides matching TRBD2. The V and J ends lost 4 bases and 7 bases, in that order; junction bases with no gene match: 6. Germline V gives CDR1 SGHVS, CDR2 FNYEAQ. The CDR3 sequence is 14 residues long. The CDR3 nucleotides read TGTGCCAGCAGCTCTCCGGGACTAGTGAATGAGCAGTTCTTC. This gives the protein CASSSPGLVNEQFF.

V usage is TRBV19 and J usage is TRBJ1-3; D may be TRBD1 (5 bases). This CDR3 spans 14 amino acids. V lost 10 bases, J lost 0 bases, and 13 bases lay in between. The germline V gene has CDR1 LNHDA and CDR2 SQIVND (reference sequence). CDR3 loop: CATLQVGSGNTIYF. DNA for the CDR3: TGTGCCACTTTACAGGTGGGCTCTGGAAACACCATATATTTT.

The chain uses TRBV28 and TRBJ1-1; 8 positions match TRBD1. The length of the CDR3 is 14 residues. Trimming took 4 bases from V and 4 from J; bases not matched to a gene: 5. Germline loops: CDR1 MDHEN, CDR2 SYDVKM. CDR3 protein: CASSYQGAGTEAFF. CDR3 bases: TGTGCCAGCAGTTACCAGGGGGCTGGCACTGAAGCTTTCTTT.

This chain links TRBV18 with TRBJ1-2; 9 bases are shared with TRBD1. The CDR3 spans 15 residues. Looked up from germline, CDR1 is KGHSH and CDR2 is LQKENI. The V gene end was trimmed by 6 bases and the J gene end by 4 bases; junction bases not matched to a gene: 9. CDR3 sequence reads: CASSQKGQGGYGYTF. The CDR3 DNA sequence: TGTGCCAGCTCCCAAAAGGGACAGGGAGGCTATGGCTACACCTTC.

This chain joins TRBV7-9 and TRBJ1-4; 7 nucleotides match TRBD1. The V gene's germline CDR1 is SEHNR and CDR2 FQNEAQ (reference sequence). V trimming: 9 bases; J trimming: 6 bases; junction bases outside the gene matches: 10. The CDR3 is 14 residues long. This CDR3 reads CASSTGQTYEKLFF. The CDR3 coding sequence is TGTGCCAGTAGCACGGGACAGACCTATGAAAAACTGTTTTTT.